The rows below give T cell receptor beta chains drawn from one sample of a study of cytotoxic CD8 clonotypes in ibrutinib-treated CLL. Produced via immunoSEQ multiplex PCR; TCRdb's table is partial and in-frame only. The repertoire holds approximately 26,000 clones, with 85% as singletons. The sequencing used PBMCs, collected after 24 months of ibrutinib treatment. Source of these receptors: a human donor with chronic lymphocytic leukemia. Each CDR3 is given without its conserved first and last residue.

j_call | v_call | cdr3_aa
TRBJ1-1 | TRBV7-9 | ASSIPQLGVNTEAF
TRBJ2-3 | TRBV5-1 | ASSLDAPSTDTQY
TRBJ1-6 | TRBV2 | ASSEGGGNSPLH
TRBJ1-3 | TRBV4-2 | ASSQGRVAFRSGNTIY
TRBJ1-1 | TRBV4-2 | ASSHIGQGGPNTEAF
TRBJ2-7 | TRBV7-9 | ASSVLTSGGYEQY
TRBJ2-5 | TRBV10-3 | AIMDRMGETQY
TRBJ2-7 | TRBV6-1 | ASRRRTESSYEQY
TRBJ2-5 | TRBV28 | ASSSWTSGGTQETQY
TRBJ1-1 | TRBV5-1 | ASSGWTGGGERAF
TRBJ2-5 | TRBV2 | ASSKTEFQETQY
TRBJ2-7 | TRBV6-1 | ASTAGVHEQY